This T cell receptor (beta chain) was observed in a study of CD8 T cells in Susac syndrome. The germline V and J ends were trimmed by 3 bases and 6 bases, with 12 bases remaining between them. The CDR3 contains 14 residues. This clonotype was seen only once. The antigen is not known. Findings and caveats of the study: The study's TCR sequencing and HLA analysis covered a relatively small number of individuals, and the study acknowledged this.

Negative magnetic isolation gave CD8+ and CD4+ cells; FACS enriched CD8+ TEMRA. Random hexamers were used to reverse transcribe the RNA input (roughly 0.5 to 1 ug). Amplification of TCR beta CDR3 across 54 Vbeta and 13 Jbeta was performed with immunoSEQ multiplex PCR. TCRdb re-derived calls from the immunoSEQ multiplex PCR reads in MiXCR, one entry per CDR3 protein. The sample yields around 300,000 distinct CDR3 sequences, roughly 90% seen once. Sequenced sample: CD8+ T cells from PBMCs. The chain joins TRBV12-3 or TRBV12-4 to TRBJ2-1; D call uncertain. This TCR derives from a human donor with multiple sclerosis. CDR3 sequence: CASSFLLVGNEQFF. The DNA for the CDR3 is TGTGCCAGCAGTTTCCTCCTAGTAGGCAATGAGCAGTTCTTC.